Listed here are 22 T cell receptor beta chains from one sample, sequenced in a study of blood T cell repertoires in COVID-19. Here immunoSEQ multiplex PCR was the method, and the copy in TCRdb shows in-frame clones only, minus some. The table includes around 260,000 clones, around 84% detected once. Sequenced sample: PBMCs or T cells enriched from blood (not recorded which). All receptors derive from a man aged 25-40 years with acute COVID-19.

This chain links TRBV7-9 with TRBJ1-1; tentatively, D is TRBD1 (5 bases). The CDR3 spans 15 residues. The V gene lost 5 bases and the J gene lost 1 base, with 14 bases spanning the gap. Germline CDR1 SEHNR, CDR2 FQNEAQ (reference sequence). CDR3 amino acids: CASSPQGRANTEAFF. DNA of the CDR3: TGTGCCAGCAGCCCCCAGGGCAGGGCGAACACTGAAGCTTTCTTT.

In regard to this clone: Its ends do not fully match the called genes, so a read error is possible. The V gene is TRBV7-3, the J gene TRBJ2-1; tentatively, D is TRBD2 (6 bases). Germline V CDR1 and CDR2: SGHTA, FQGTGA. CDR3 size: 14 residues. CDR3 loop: CASSITRDSNEQFF. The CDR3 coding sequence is TGTGCCAGCAGCATAACCCGGGACTCCAATGAGCAGTTCTTC.

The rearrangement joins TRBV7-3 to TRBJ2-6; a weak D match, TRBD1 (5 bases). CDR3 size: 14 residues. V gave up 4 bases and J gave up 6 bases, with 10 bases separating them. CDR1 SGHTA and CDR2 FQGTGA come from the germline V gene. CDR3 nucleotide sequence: TGTGCCAGCAGCTCCAGACAGTCGGCCAACGTCCTGACTTTC. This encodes CASSSRQSANVLTF.

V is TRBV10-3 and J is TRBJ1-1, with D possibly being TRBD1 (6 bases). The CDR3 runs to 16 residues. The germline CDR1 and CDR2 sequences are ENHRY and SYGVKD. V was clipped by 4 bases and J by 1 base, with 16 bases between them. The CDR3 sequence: CAISASAGASNTEAFF. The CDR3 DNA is TGTGCCATCAGTGCCTCTGCAGGGGCCTCGAACACTGAAGCTTTCTTT.

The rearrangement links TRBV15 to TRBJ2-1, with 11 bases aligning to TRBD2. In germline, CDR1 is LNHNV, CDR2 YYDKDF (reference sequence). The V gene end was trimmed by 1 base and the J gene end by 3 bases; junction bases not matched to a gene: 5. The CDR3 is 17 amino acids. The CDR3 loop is CATSRGLAGGNYNEQFF. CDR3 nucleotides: TGTGCCACCAGCAGAGGTCTAGCGGGGGGAAACTACAATGAGCAGTTCTTC.

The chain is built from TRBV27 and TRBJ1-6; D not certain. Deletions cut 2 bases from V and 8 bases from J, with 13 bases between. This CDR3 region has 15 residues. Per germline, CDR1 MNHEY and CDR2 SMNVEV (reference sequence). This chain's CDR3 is CASSLSSATHSPLHF. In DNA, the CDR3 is TGTGCCAGCAGTTTAAGCTCGGCGACTCATTCACCCCTCCACTTT.

CDR3 DNA: TGTGCCAGCAGTTACATCGGGCGGGATTCACCCCTCCACTTT. Its protein product is CASSYIGRDSPLHF. This chain joins TRBV6-6 and TRBJ1-6; D unclear. The CDR3 runs to 14 residues. V was trimmed by 2 bases and J by 8 bases, leaving 10 bases between them. In germline, CDR1 is MNHNY, CDR2 SVGAGI (reference sequence).

DNA for the CDR3: TGTGCCAGCAGCTTCTACAGAAACCCTAGCACAGATACGCAGTATTTT. It translates to CASSFYRNPSTDTQYF. The V call is TRBV11-3, the J call TRBJ2-3; no reliable D call. Germline CDR1 SGHNT, CDR2 YENEEA. CDR3 length equals 16 residues. Trimming stripped 3 bases from V and 0 bases from J, with 13 bases between. Full variable domain (rest looked up from reference TRBV11-3 and TRBJ2-3): EAGVVQSPRYKIIEKKQPVAFWCNPISGHNTLYWYLQNLGQGPELLIRYENEEAVDDSQLPKDRFSAERLKGVDSTLKIQPAELGDSAVYLCASSFYRNPSTDTQYFGPGTRLTVL.

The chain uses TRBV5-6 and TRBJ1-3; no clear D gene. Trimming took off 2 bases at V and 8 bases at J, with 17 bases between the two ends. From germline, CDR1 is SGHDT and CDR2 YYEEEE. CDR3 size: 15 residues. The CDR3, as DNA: TGTGCCAGCAGCTTTCAGGTCCTAAGGCTTGACACCATATATTTT. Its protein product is CASSFQVLRLDTIYF.

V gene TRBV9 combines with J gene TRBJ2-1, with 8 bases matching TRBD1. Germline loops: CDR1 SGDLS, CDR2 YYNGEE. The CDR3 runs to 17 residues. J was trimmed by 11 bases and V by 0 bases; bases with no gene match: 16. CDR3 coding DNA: TGTGCCAGCAGCGTAGCTAGTATCAACAGGGGGGTGAGAAAGCAGTTCTTC. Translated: CASSVASINRGVRKQFF.

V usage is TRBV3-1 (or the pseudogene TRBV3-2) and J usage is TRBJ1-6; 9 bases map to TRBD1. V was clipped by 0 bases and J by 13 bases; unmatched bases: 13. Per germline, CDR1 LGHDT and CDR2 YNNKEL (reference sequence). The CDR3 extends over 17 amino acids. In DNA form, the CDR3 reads TGTGCCAGCAGCCAAGATATTCGGGACAGGGTATTTGTTCCCCTCCACTTT. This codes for CASSQDIRDRVFVPLHF.

The CDR3 bases are TGTGCCAGCAGCCCAGGGGTGAGCACTGAAGCTTTCTTT. It yields the protein CASSPGVSTEAFF. The V gene is TRBV4-2, the J gene TRBJ1-1; possible D gene TRBD1, 6 bases. This CDR3 has 13 amino acids. Trimming stripped 4 bases from V and 4 bases from J, with 10 bases between. Germline V CDR1 and CDR2: LGHNA, YNFKEQ.

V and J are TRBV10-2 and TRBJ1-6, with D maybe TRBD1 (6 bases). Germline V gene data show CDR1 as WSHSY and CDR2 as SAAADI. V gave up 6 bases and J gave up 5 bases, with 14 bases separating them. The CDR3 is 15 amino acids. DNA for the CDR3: TGCGCCAGCAGGGAGGCAGGGGACGATAATTCACCCCTCCACTTT. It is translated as CASREAGDDNSPLHF.

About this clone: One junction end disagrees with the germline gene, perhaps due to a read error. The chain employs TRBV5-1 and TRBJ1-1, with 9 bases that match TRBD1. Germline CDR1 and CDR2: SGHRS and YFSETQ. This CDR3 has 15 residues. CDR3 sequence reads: CASSRAGTGQTEAFF. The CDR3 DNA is TGTGCCAGCAGCCGGGCCGGGACAGGGCAAACTGAAGCTTTCTTT.

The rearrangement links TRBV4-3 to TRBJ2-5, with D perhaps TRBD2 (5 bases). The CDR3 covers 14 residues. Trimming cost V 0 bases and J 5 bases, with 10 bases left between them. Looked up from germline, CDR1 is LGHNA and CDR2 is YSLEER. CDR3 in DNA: TGCGCCAGCAGCCAAGATCGGACTTCGGAGACCCAGTACTTC. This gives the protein CASSQDRTSETQYF.

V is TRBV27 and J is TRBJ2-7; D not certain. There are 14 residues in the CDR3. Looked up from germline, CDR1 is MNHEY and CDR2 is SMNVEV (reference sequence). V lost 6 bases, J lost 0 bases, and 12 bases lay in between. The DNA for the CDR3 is TGTGCCAGCAGACTGAGTAAGAGCTCCTACGAGCAGTACGTC. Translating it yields CASRLSKSSYEQYV.

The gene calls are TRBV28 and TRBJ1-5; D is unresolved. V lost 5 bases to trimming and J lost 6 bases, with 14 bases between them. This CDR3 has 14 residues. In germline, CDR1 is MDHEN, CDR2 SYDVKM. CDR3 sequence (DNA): TGTGCCAGCAGTCCGCTTACTTACAGTCAGCCCCAGCATTTT. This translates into CASSPLTYSQPQHF.

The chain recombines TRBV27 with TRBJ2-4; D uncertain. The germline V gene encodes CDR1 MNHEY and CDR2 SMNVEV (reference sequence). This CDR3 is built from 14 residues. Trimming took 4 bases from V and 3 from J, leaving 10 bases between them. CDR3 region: CASSSEPGKNIQYF. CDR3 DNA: TGTGCCAGCAGTTCCGAACCGGGCAAAAACATTCAGTACTTC.

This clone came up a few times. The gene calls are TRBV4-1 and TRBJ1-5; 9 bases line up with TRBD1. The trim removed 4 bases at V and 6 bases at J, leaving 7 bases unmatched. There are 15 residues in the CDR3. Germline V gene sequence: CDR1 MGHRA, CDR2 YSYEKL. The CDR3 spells CASSLGTGSRQPQHF. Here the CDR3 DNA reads TGCGCCAGCAGCCTCGGGACAGGGAGTCGTCAGCCCCAGCATTTT.

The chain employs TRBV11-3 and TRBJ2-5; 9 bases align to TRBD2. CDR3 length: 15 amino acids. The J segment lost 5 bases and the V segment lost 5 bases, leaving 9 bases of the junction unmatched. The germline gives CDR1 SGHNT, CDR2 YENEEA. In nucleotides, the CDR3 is TGTGCCAGCAGCCCTCGAGCGGGGGGCGGGGAGACCCAGTACTTC. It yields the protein CASSPRAGGGETQYF.

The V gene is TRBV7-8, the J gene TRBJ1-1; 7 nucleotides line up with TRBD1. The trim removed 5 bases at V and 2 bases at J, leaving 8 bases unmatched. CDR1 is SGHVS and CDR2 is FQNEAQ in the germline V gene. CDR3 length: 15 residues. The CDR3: CASSKEGTVNTEAFF. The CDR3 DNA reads TGTGCCAGCAGCAAAGAGGGGACAGTAAACACTGAAGCTTTCTTT.

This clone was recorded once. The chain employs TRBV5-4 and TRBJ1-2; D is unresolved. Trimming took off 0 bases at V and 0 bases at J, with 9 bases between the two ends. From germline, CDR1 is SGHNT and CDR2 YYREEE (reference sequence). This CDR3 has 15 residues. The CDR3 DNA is TGTGCCAGCAGCTTGGCCCAGAGGGCTAACTATGGCTACACCTTC. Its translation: CASSLAQRANYGYTF. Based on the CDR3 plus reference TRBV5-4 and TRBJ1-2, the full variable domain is ETGVTQSPTHLIKTRGQQVTLRCSSQSGHNTVSWYQQALGQGPQFIFQYYREEENGRGNFPPRFSGLQFPNYSSELNVNALELDDSALYLCASSLAQRANYGYTFGSGTRLTVV.